One sample yielded the 29 T cell receptor beta chains listed below, sequenced in a study of post-analysis software for immune sequencing data. Study-level results: In patients, TRBV5-6, TRBV5-1 and TRBV20-1 belonged to several TRBV segments found more frequently than in controls.

The library was made from cDNA and included unique molecular identifiers. TCRdb redid the calling of the PCR reads with MiXCR, one entry per CDR3 protein. The sample records roughly 580,000 distinct CDR3 sequences, around 47% being singletons. No antigen is known for these receptors. The source material was blood. These receptors were obtained from a girl aged 5-17 years with multiple sclerosis.

The rearrangement uses TRBV6-1 and TRBJ1-5, with TRBD1 as a possible D gene (5 bases). The CDR3 loop spans 14 amino acids. Germline V CDR1 and CDR2: MNHNS, SASEGT. V was trimmed by 8 bases and J by 0 bases, leaving 11 bases between them. CDR3 DNA sequence: TGTGCCAGCTGGGGCACGTTTAGCAATCAGCCCCAGCATTTT. Its translation: CASWGTFSNQPQHF.

This clonotype was seen only a few times. This CDR3 reads CSVAGLDYEQYF. Written as DNA, the CDR3 is TGCAGCGTTGCAGGGTTGGACTACGAGCAGTACTTC. This chain links TRBV29-1 with TRBJ2-7; a possible D gene is TRBD1 (5 bases). V lost 4 bases, J lost 3 bases, and 10 bases lay in between. Germline CDR1 and CDR2: SQVTM and ANQGSEA. The CDR3 has 12 amino acids.

Only a few counts were recorded for this clonotype. The J gene is TRBJ1-2, the V gene TRBV12-3 or TRBV12-4; D not resolved. V lost 7 bases and J 3 bases, leaving 9 bases between the germline ends. This CDR3 region has 12 residues. The CDR3 spells CASTLGDYGYTF. CDR3 coding DNA: TGTGCCAGCACCCTCGGGGACTATGGCTACACCTTC.

The rearrangement links TRBV11-2 to TRBJ2-5; possibly TRBD2 for D (5 bases). The tail of the sequence fits TRBJ2-7 better, so the J call may be wrong. Germline V gene data show CDR1 as SGHAT and CDR2 as FQNNGV. There are 15 residues in the CDR3. CDR3 region: CASSNGGGSPYEQYF. The CDR3 DNA reads as TGTGCCAGCAGCAATGGAGGAGGCAGTCCCTACGAGCAGTACTTC.

This clonotype has only a few counts. The rearrangement joins TRBV24-1 to TRBJ2-3; D is ambiguous. V was trimmed by 2 bases and J by 8 bases, leaving 10 bases between them. Germline values: CDR1 KGHDR, CDR2 SFDVKD. The CDR3 length is 13 residues. DNA for the CDR3: TGTGCCACCAGTGATTCTTCGGCGGCTACGCAGTATTTT. This encodes CATSDSSAATQYF.

This clonotype showed up just a few times. V usage is TRBV7-6 and J usage is TRBJ2-7, with 9 nucleotides matching TRBD2. The length of the CDR3 is 17 residues. Per germline, CDR1 SGHVS and CDR2 FNYEAQ. V lost 1 base, J lost 1 base, and 8 bases stayed unmatched. The CDR3 region is CASSLGWREGLSYEQYF. As DNA, the CDR3 is TGTGCCAGCAGCTTAGGATGGCGGGAGGGCTTGTCCTACGAGCAGTACTTC.

This clonotype was seen a few times. The chain combines TRBV29-1 with TRBJ1-2; D might be TRBD1 (6 bases). Trimming removed 1 base at V and 8 bases at J, with 14 bases between. CDR3 length equals 13 residues. Per germline, CDR1 SQVTM and CDR2 ANQGSEA. The CDR3 sequence is CSVEGAGEMGYTF. As DNA, the CDR3 is TGCAGCGTTGAAGGGGCAGGGGAGATGGGCTACACCTTC.

The J gene is TRBJ2-3, the V gene TRBV29-1, with D tentatively TRBD1 (6 bases). CDR1 and CDR2 from the germline V gene are SQVTM and ANQGSEA. V gave up 5 bases and J gave up 1 base, with 16 bases separating them. The CDR3 consists of 15 residues. CDR3 region: CSVSLQGHRTDTQYF. The CDR3 DNA sequence: TGCAGCGTTTCCCTACAGGGACATCGCACAGATACGCAGTATTTT.

As for this clonotype: At one end the junction does not follow the germline gene, possibly because of a read error. The chain recombines TRBV11-3 with TRBJ2-6; TRBD1 might be the D (8 bases). The germline CDR1 and CDR2 sequences are SGHNT and YENEEA. The CDR3 is 18 amino acids. CDR3 protein: CASSPRTGRVSRANVLTF. The CDR3 DNA follows: TGTGCCAGCAGCCCCCGGACAGGGAGGGTCTCTAGGGCCAACGTCCTGACTTTC.

In this sample, this clonotype turned up once. The rearrangement links TRBV5-6 to TRBJ1-5, with D unresolved. Germline CDR1 SGHDT, CDR2 YYEEEE. The CDR3 covers 10 residues. As DNA, the CDR3 is TGTGCTAAGCCCTATCAGCCCCAGCATTTT. This gives the protein CAKPYQPQHF.

This clonotype showed up just a few times. This chain's CDR3 is CSVESLGGEQFF. The CDR3 DNA sequence: TGCAGCGTTGAATCCCTGGGGGGTGAGCAGTTCTTC. V gene TRBV29-1 combines with J gene TRBJ2-1, with D possibly TRBD2 on 6 matching bases. CDR3 size: 12 residues. Trimming took 2 bases from V and 9 from J, leaving 11 bases between them. The germline CDR1 and CDR2 sequences are SQVTM and ANQGSEA.

Concerning this clonotype: The junction departs from germline at one end; a sequencing error may be responsible. V is TRBV5-1 and J is TRBJ1-5; TRBD1 might be the D (6 bases). The CDR3 runs to 15 residues. The V gene's germline CDR1 is SGHRS and CDR2 YFSETQ. The CDR3 reads CAGSLDAGDNQPQHF. The CDR3 DNA follows: TGCGCCGGCAGCTTGGACGCAGGGGACAATCAGCCCCAGCATTTT.

This clonotype occurred a few times. The V call is TRBV12-3 or TRBV12-4, the J call TRBJ1-1; D unresolved. The CDR3 covers 13 residues. V was pared by 4 bases and J by 0 bases, with 6 bases between. The CDR3, as DNA: TGTGCCAGCAGTTCTTTAATGAACACTGAAGCTTTCTTT. It codes for CASSSLMNTEAFF.

The rearrangement links TRBV13 to TRBJ1-4, with D unresolved. CDR1 is PRHDT and CDR2 is FYEKMQ in the germline V gene (reference sequence). This CDR3 has 15 residues. Deletions cut 1 base from V and 0 bases from J, with 6 bases between. The CDR3, as DNA: TGTGCCAGCAGCTTAGCACAGTCAACTAATGAAAAACTGTTTTTT. Amino acids: CASSLAQSTNEKLFF.

This clonotype occurred a few times. This chain links TRBV7-2 with TRBJ2-7; D uncertain. The V end was cut by 1 base, the J end by 2 bases, with 6 bases between. Germline values: CDR1 SGHTA, CDR2 FQGNSA. The CDR3 totals 13 residues. CDR3 sequence (DNA): TGTGCCAGCAGCTTAGGAATAGCCTACGAGCAGTACTTC. Its translation is CASSLGIAYEQYF.

This clonotype was seen a handful of times. The chain has TRBV12-3 or TRBV12-4 and TRBJ2-7; TRBD1 is a possible D gene (6 bases). V shed 6 bases and J shed 3 bases, with 12 bases lying between them. This CDR3 has 13 amino acids. CDR3 loop: CASSVGQSYEQYF. Written as DNA, the CDR3 is TGTGCCAGCAGCGTCGGACAGAGCTACGAGCAGTACTTC.

In regard to this clonotype: An end of the junction does not agree with germline; a read error may underlie this. The chain has TRBV4-1 and TRBJ1-2; weak D call: TRBD1 (5 bases). The CDR3 consists of 14 residues. CDR1 is MGHRA, CDR2 YSYEKL, per germline. The CDR3, as DNA: TGCACCAGCAGCCAAGACAGTCAGTGGGGCGGCTACACCTTC. Encoded protein: CTSSQDSQWGGYTF.

This chain connects TRBV12-3 or TRBV12-4 to TRBJ2-7, with D tentatively TRBD2 (6 bases). This CDR3 has 13 amino acids. The V and J ends lost 5 bases and 2 bases respectively, with 10 bases between them. CDR3 nucleotide sequence: TGTGCCAGCAGTGGGGGAGGCCCCTACGAGCAGTACTTC. This codes for CASSGGGPYEQYF.

In regard to this clonotype: A clone one base away is much larger, so this may be a read error. J is TRBJ2-7 and V is TRBV12-3 or TRBV12-4; D is tentatively TRBD1 or TRBD2 (5 bases each). The ends were cut back, 7 bases at V and 3 bases at J, with 10 bases in the middle. This CDR3 is built from 12 residues. The CDR3 DNA is TGTGCCAGCACCCGGGACCTCTACGAGCAGTACTTC. Its protein is CASTRDLYEQYF.

The chain carries TRBV6-6 and TRBJ2-5, with D perhaps TRBD1 (7 bases). Germline V lookup: CDR1 MNHNY, CDR2 SVGAGI (reference sequence). Trimming cost V 11 bases and J 13 bases, with 20 bases left between them. CDR3 size: 11 residues. This CDR3 is CAVTRGRERYF. Written as DNA, the CDR3 is TGTGCCGTGACTAGGGGGCGCGAGCGGTACTTC.

The CDR3 protein is CSARSLQGNTGELFF. The CDR3 DNA is TGCAGTGCTAGATCTCTACAGGGGAACACCGGGGAGCTGTTTTTT. The V call is TRBV20-1, the J call TRBJ2-2; D perhaps matches TRBD1 (6 bases). Germline assignment: CDR1 DFQATT and CDR2 SNEGSKA (reference sequence). The CDR3 runs 15 residues. The V gene lost 2 bases and the J gene lost 1 base, with 11 bases spanning the gap.

The chain combines TRBV6-5 with TRBJ2-7; D is perhaps TRBD1 (5 bases). The CDR3 totals 14 residues. The germline CDR1 and CDR2 sequences are MNHEY and SVGAGI. V gave up 5 bases and J gave up 2 bases, with 13 bases separating them. In DNA form, the CDR3 reads TGTGCCAGCAGTCCGGCGACAGTTCCCTACGAGCAGTACTTC. Translation gives CASSPATVPYEQYF.

The rearrangement uses TRBV11-3 and TRBJ2-1; D uncertain. Germline loops: CDR1 SGHNT, CDR2 YENEEA. V lost 7 bases to trimming and J lost 7 bases, with 14 bases between them. CDR3 size: 13 residues. In DNA form, the CDR3 reads TGTGCCAGCAACCACGACCACCGAAATGAGCAGTTCTTC. It is translated as CASNHDHRNEQFF.

This clonotype was observed many times. This chain uses TRBV12-3 or TRBV12-4 with TRBJ2-4; D is possibly TRBD2 (5 bases). CDR3 length equals 14 residues. Trimming shortened V by 4 bases and J by 0 bases, and 7 bases separated the two germline ends. The CDR3 coding sequence is TGTGCCAGCAGTTCTGGACTAGCCAAAAACATTCAGTACTTC. Its protein product is CASSSGLAKNIQYF.

The rearrangement joins TRBV13 to TRBJ2-7, with D hard to call. The DNA end favors TRBJ2-5, so the J call may be wrong. CDR3 length: 14 residues. Germline CDR1 and CDR2: PRHDT and FYEKMQ (reference sequence). CDR3 in DNA: TGTGCCAGCAGCGGGCCCCAAGTGAGTGAGACCCAGTACTTC. The encoded protein is CASSGPQVSETQYF.

This sequence joins TRBV20-1 and TRBJ2-7, with a weak D call TRBD2 (5 bases). Per germline, CDR1 DFQATT and CDR2 SNEGSKA (reference sequence). The V end lost 6 bases, the J end lost 3 bases, and 15 bases lay between the germline ends. This CDR3 has 13 amino acids. The CDR3 loop reads CSALGNGVYEQYF. The CDR3 bases are TGCAGTGCGCTGGGTAACGGGGTCTACGAGCAGTACTTC.

This rearrangement joins TRBV27 to TRBJ2-7; the D gene is possibly TRBD1 (5 bases). The CDR3 loop spans 15 amino acids. The germline V gene encodes CDR1 MNHEY and CDR2 SMNVEV (reference sequence). V was pared by 6 bases and J by 4 bases, with 19 bases between. The CDR3: CASSPTVTRRYEQYF. The CDR3 DNA is TGTGCCAGCAGCCCGACAGTCACCCGTAGATACGAGCAGTACTTC.

This clonotype was seen a handful of times. The chain has TRBV5-1 and TRBJ1-2, with D possibly TRBD1 on 5 matching bases. CDR1 is SGHRS, CDR2 YFSETQ, per germline. Trimming stripped 4 bases from V and 3 bases from J, with 10 bases between. This CDR3 region has 13 residues. The CDR3 DNA reads TGCGCCAGCAGCGAAGGGGAATACTATGGCTACACCTTC. The encoded protein is CASSEGEYYGYTF. Combining the CDR3 with reference TRBV5-1 and TRBJ1-2 gives the whole variable domain KAGVTQTPRYLIKTRGQQVTLSCSPISGHRSVSWYQQTPGQGLQFLFEYFSETQRNKGNFPGRFSGRQFSNSRSEMNVSTLELGDSALYLCASSEGEYYGYTFGSGTRLTVV.

This clonotype has more than one count but fewer than ten. This chain uses TRBV5-1 with TRBJ2-5, with 11 bases fitting TRBD2. After removal of 0 bases from V and 5 bases from J, the junction contained 9 bases not matched to a gene. CDR1 is SGHRS, CDR2 YFSETQ, per germline. The CDR3 totals 17 residues. The chain's CDR3 is CASSLEGLAGGLETQYF. The CDR3 DNA is TGCGCCAGCAGCTTGGAGGGCCTAGCGGGAGGTCTGGAGACCCAGTACTTC.